This TCR beta chain was observed in a study of blood T cells in healthy people across ages. About the study: Template switching retrieved approximately one barcoded beta molecule for each two T cells.

Through a sample-barcoded 5' primer and a J-beta primer mix, a second PCR was run for about 6 to 12 cycles. CDR3-containing paired-end reads numbering at least 2.5 million came from each sample. Each CDR3 protein gets one entry after TCRdb re-called the 5' RACE reads with MiXCR. The sample carries around 2 million distinct CDR3 sequences, 39% recorded once. In regard to this clonotype: The antigen remains undetermined.

Study observations and caveats: Both naive CD4+ cell counts and diversity were greater in long-lived donors than in aged donors.

The clonotype comes from a human donor in good health. What was sequenced was blood.

The CDR3 DNA follows: TGTGCCAGCAGTTTAGAGTACCCAGAGACCCAGTACTTC. It codes for CASSLEYPETQYF. V is TRBV28 and J is TRBJ2-5; D gene ambiguous. V was shortened by 2 bases and J by 4 bases, with 8 bases between the two germline ends. Germline values: CDR1 MDHEN, CDR2 SYDVKM. The CDR3 consists of 13 residues.